This T cell receptor (beta chain) was retrieved from a study of regulatory T cells in long-lasting Graves disease. This CDR3 has 15 amino acids. Trimming shortened V by 6 bases and J by 0 bases, and 14 bases separated the two germline ends. Germline CDR1 and CDR2: PRHDT and FYEKMQ (reference sequence). Time point reported: newly diagnosed GD, antithyroid drugs for less than 3 months. Construction of the TCR library relied on RNA isolated from PBMCs. According to the study, TCR beta libraries were built with iRepertoire HTBI primers and CDR3-region Arm-PCR. Using its own MiXCR run on the multiplex PCR reads, TCRdb lists one record per CDR3 protein. The sample has about 460,000 distinct CDR3 sequences, less than 15% seen once. The sample was also linked to a second study, of T cells in Graves' hyperthyroidism and ophthalmopathy.

This receptor was obtained from a woman aged 45-65 years with Graves disease. The rearrangement links TRBV13 to TRBJ2-5; the D gene is possibly TRBD1 (6 bases). The sample here was peripheral blood mononuclear cells (PBMCs), taken at new diagnosis, from a patient treated with antithyroid drugs. The CDR3 DNA reads TGTGCCAGCAGTGACCGGACAGTGTACCAAGAGACCCAGTACTTC. Its protein is CASSDRTVYQETQYF.